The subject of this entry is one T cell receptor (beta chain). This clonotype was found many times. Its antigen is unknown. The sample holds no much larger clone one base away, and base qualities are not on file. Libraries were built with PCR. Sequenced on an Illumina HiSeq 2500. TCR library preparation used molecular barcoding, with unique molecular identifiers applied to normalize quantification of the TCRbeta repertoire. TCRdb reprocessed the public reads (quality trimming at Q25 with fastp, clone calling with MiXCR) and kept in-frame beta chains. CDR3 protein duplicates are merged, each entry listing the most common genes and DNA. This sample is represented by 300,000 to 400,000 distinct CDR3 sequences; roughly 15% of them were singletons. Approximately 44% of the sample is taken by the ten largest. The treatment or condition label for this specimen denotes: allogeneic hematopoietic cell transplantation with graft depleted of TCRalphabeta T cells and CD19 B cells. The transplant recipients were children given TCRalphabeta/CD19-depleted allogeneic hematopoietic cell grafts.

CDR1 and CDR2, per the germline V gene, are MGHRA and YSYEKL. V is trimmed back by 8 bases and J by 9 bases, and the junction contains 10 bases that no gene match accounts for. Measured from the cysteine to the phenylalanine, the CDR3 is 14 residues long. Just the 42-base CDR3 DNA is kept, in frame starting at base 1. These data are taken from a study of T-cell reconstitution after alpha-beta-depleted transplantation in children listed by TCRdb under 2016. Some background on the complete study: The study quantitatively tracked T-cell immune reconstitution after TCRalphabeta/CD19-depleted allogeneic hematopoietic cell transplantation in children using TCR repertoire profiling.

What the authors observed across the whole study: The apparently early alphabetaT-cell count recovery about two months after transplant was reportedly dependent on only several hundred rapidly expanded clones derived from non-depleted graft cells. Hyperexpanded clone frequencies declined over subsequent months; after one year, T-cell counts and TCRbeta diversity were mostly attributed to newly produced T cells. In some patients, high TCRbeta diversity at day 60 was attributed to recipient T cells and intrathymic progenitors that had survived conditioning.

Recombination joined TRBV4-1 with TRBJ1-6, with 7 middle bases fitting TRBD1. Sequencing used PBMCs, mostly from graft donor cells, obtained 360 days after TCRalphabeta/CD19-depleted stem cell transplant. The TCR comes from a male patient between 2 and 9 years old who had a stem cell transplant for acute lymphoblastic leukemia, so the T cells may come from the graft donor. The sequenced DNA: TGCGCCAGCGGTTCTCTGACAGGGCTTTCACCCCTCCACTTT. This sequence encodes CASGSLTGLSPLHF.